At least ten counts were recorded for the clone carrying this T cell receptor beta chain. Its antigen is currently unknown. This specimen belongs to a study of spatial heterogeneity in lung cancer. The study, taken as a whole, reports: Counts that tracked tumor mutation counts were those of expanded intratumoral alpha and beta TCRs. Tumor T cell coverage was estimated at around 7.4% for alpha and more than 11% for beta chains.

This CDR3 comprises 16 residues. Looked up from germline, CDR1 is MDHEN and CDR2 is SYDVKM. Trimming removed 3 bases from V and 0 bases from J, with 12 bases in between. TCR cDNA molecules each carried a unique molecular identifier. TCRdb redid the calling of the 5' RACE reads with MiXCR, one entry per CDR3 protein. The table has over 15,000 distinct CDR3 sequences, 5.5% to 8.5% seen once. Time point reported: sample taken at primary tumor resection. Samples came from some 71 TRACERx patients with untreated early-stage lung cancer. Whole RNA obtained from tumor, nontumor lung or frozen PBMC underwent sequencing without sorting.

This receptor was identified in a female donor with early-stage non-small cell lung cancer. Source: lung tumor tissue, taken at surgery. This chain links TRBV28 with TRBJ2-4; perhaps D is TRBD1 or TRBD2 (5 bases each). The DNA of the CDR3 is TGTGCCAGCAGTTTCGGGGCTCTTCTAGCCAAAAACATTCAGTACTTC. Its translation is CASSFGALLAKNIQYF.